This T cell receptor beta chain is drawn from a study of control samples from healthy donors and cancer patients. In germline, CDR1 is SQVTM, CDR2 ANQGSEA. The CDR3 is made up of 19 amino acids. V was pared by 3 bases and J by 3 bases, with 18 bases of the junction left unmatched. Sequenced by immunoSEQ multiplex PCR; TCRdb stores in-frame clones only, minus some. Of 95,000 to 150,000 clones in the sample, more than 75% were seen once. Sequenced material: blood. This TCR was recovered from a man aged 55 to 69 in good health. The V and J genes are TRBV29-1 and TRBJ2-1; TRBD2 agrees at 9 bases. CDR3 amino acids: CSVDTHRTSVVVVYNEQFF. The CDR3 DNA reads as TGCAGCGTTGACACCCACCGGACTAGCGTGGTGGTAGTCTACAATGAGCAGTTCTTC.